This entry lists 27 T cell receptor beta chains sequenced from one sample in a study of blood T cell repertoires in COVID-19. Sequencing used immunoSEQ multiplex PCR; TCRdb keeps in-frame clones, though not all of them. The sample lists fewer than 300,000 clones, approximately 90% occurring once. The sample consisted of peripheral blood. These receptors were taken from a man aged 50 or older with COVID-19, enrolled during active disease.

The rearrangement joins TRBV5-8 to TRBJ2-1, with D maybe TRBD1 (5 bases). From germline, CDR1 is SGHTS and CDR2 YDEGEE. The CDR3 runs 16 residues. With 1 base removed from V and 3 bases from J, the gap between germline ends came to 14 bases. The chain's CDR3 is CASSLLSGNHYNEQFF. The DNA of the CDR3 is TGTGCCAGCAGCTTGCTCTCAGGGAACCACTACAATGAGCAGTTCTTC.

The gene calls are TRBV6-6 and TRBJ2-7; 8 nucleotides match TRBD2. This CDR3 contains 16 residues. Germline V CDR1 and CDR2: MNHNY, SVGAGI (reference sequence). The trim removed 4 bases at V and 0 bases at J, leaving 8 bases unmatched. CDR3 residues: CASSSTLAEASYEQYF. The CDR3 DNA follows: TGTGCCAGCAGTTCGACACTAGCGGAGGCCTCCTACGAGCAGTACTTC.

The chain joins TRBV6-1 to TRBJ1-3; D is unclear. V lost 4 bases, J lost 9 bases, and 22 bases lay in between. This CDR3 is built from 16 residues. The germline gives CDR1 MNHNS, CDR2 SASEGT. CDR3 amino acids: CASSAGSVLSVGTIYF. The CDR3 DNA reads as TGTGCCAGCAGTGCCGGGTCGGTCCTTTCGGTGGGCACCATATATTTT.

The rearrangement links TRBV5-1 to TRBJ1-3; TRBD1 aligns across 8 bases. The V segment lost 3 bases and the J segment 3 bases; nucleotides outside the gene matches: 2. The V gene's germline CDR1 is SGHRS and CDR2 YFSETQ. This CDR3 comprises 14 residues. The CDR3: CASSSTGDGNTIYF. The CDR3 DNA reads TGCGCCAGCAGCTCGACAGGGGATGGAAACACCATATATTTT.

CDR3 nucleotide sequence: TGTGCCACCAGCAGAGATCGACTAGACCCCGGGGAGCTGTTTTTT. Protein product: CATSRDRLDPGELFF. The chain recombines TRBV15 with TRBJ2-2; possible D gene TRBD2, 6 bases. This CDR3 comprises 15 residues. Trimming shortened V by 0 bases and J by 6 bases, and 11 bases separated the two germline ends. Germline CDR1 reads LNHNV; CDR2 reads YYDKDF (reference sequence).

V and J are TRBV7-8 and TRBJ1-2; 7 bases are a match to TRBD1. After removal of 4 bases from V and 3 bases from J, the junction contained 5 bases not matched to a gene. The germline V gene has CDR1 SGHVS and CDR2 FQNEAQ. The CDR3 is 14 residues long. In nucleotides, the CDR3 is TGTGCCAGCAGCTCACTACAGGGGCACTATGGCTACACCTTC. It translates to CASSSLQGHYGYTF.

The rearrangement uses TRBV7-2 and TRBJ2-7; D may be TRBD1 (6 bases). From germline, CDR1 is SGHTA and CDR2 FQGNSA. The germline V and J ends were trimmed by 3 bases and 1 base, with 13 bases remaining between them. The CDR3 has 15 amino acids. The CDR3 DNA sequence: TGTGCCAGCAGCTTGGTCCGGGACATTTCCTACGAGCAGTACTTC. It yields the protein CASSLVRDISYEQYF.

The chain employs TRBV27 and TRBJ1-1; 10 bases line up with TRBD1. CDR1 is MNHEY, CDR2 SMNVEV, per germline (reference sequence). The length of the CDR3 is 15 residues. The trim removed 6 bases at V and 4 bases at J, leaving 8 bases unmatched. The CDR3 nucleotides read TGTGCCAGCAGATTCGGGACAGGGGCGGCCACTGAAGCTTTCTTT. It is translated as CASRFGTGAATEAFF.

This sequence joins TRBV27 and TRBJ1-6; TRBD1 agrees at 10 bases. The length of the CDR3 is 13 residues. Germline V gene data show CDR1 as MNHEY and CDR2 as SMNVEV (reference sequence). The junction had 7 bases not matched to a gene; V was cut back by 10 bases and J by 10 bases. In DNA, the CDR3 is TGTGCCACCAGGGGACAGGGGCACTCACCCCTCCACTTT. It encodes CATRGQGHSPLHF.

The rearrangement joins TRBV25-1 to TRBJ2-4, with 9 bases fitting TRBD1. The junction had 14 bases not matched to a gene; V was cut back by 5 bases and J by 6 bases. The germline V gene encodes CDR1 MGHDK and CDR2 SYGVNS. The CDR3 has 17 residues. CDR3 protein: CASSIRATGTGLNIQYF. In DNA, the CDR3 is TGTGCCAGCAGTATACGAGCCACCGGGACAGGGTTAAACATTCAGTACTTC.

V gene TRBV6-2 or TRBV6-3 combines with J gene TRBJ2-1; 9 bases are shared with TRBD2. With V trimmed by 7 bases and J by 1 base, 8 bases remained unmatched. The CDR3 runs 16 residues. Germline-derived CDR1 and CDR2 are MNHEY and SVGEGT. CDR3 nucleotides: TGTGCCAGCACCCCCTTGCGGGGGGGATCCTACAATGAGCAGTTCTTC. Translating gives CASTPLRGGSYNEQFF.

The genes are TRBV28 and TRBJ2-1; TRBD1 aligns across 8 bases. Germline assignment: CDR1 MDHEN and CDR2 SYDVKM. This CDR3 is 14 amino acids long. Trimming cost V 6 bases and J 2 bases; bases outside gene matches: 3. In DNA, the CDR3 is TGTGCCAGCAGGACAGGGGCCACCTACAATGAGCAGTTCTTC. This gives the protein CASRTGATYNEQFF.

The rearrangement joins TRBV9 to TRBJ2-1; 9 positions agree with TRBD2. The ends lost 0 bases at V and 2 bases at J; junction bases unmatched: 0. Germline CDR1 and CDR2: SGDLS and YYNGEE. CDR3 length: 15 residues. The CDR3 is CASSVASGAYNEQFF. The CDR3 region has the DNA TGTGCCAGCAGCGTAGCTAGCGGGGCCTACAATGAGCAGTTCTTC.

This chain links TRBV28 with TRBJ1-2; D may be TRBD1 (6 bases). The ends were cut back, 8 bases at V and 8 bases at J, with 21 bases in the middle. Germline V gives CDR1 MDHEN, CDR2 SYDVKM. The CDR3 has 14 amino acids. The CDR3 nucleotides are TGTGCCAGCTCCCTGGGAAACAGGGTCGGGGGCTACACCTTC. Protein: CASSLGNRVGGYTF.

This chain links TRBV4-1 with TRBJ2-1, with 13 bases lining up with TRBD2. V shed 5 bases, J shed 2 bases, and the junction held 9 bases outside the gene matches. The V gene's germline CDR1 is MGHRA and CDR2 YSYEKL. The CDR3 has 18 amino acids. In DNA, the CDR3 is TGCGCCAGCAGCTACGGGACTAGCGGGACAGGGACCTACAATGAGCAGTTCTTC. Translation: CASSYGTSGTGTYNEQFF.

This CDR3 is CASSLGSGTYEQYF. The CDR3 DNA reads TGTGCCAGCAGCTTGGGTAGCGGGACCTACGAGCAGTACTTC. This chain connects TRBV5-4 to TRBJ2-7; 8 nucleotides align to TRBD2. This CDR3 comprises 14 residues. In germline, CDR1 is SGHNT, CDR2 YYREEE (reference sequence). J was trimmed by 2 bases and V by 0 bases; bases with no gene match: 1.

This chain links TRBV9 with TRBJ2-3; 10 nucleotides match TRBD1. This CDR3 has 16 residues. Per germline, CDR1 SGDLS and CDR2 YYNGEE. The V gene end was trimmed by 3 bases and the J gene end by 1 base; junction bases not matched to a gene: 5. As DNA, the CDR3 is TGTGCCAGCAGCGAGACAGGGGGCGTGGGCACAGATACGCAGTATTTT. Residues: CASSETGGVGTDTQYF. Full variable domain (missing parts from reference TRBV9 and TRBJ2-3): DSGVTQTPKHLITATGQRVTLRCSPRSGDLSVYWYQQSLDQGLQFLIQYYNGEERAKGNILERFSAQQFPDLHSELNLSSLELGDSALYFCASSETGGVGTDTQYFGPGTRLTVL.

The CDR3 DNA sequence: TGTGCCAGCAGTTACAGGGGCTCTGGAAACACCATATATTTT. This gives the protein CASSYRGSGNTIYF. V and J are TRBV6-2 or TRBV6-3 and TRBJ1-3; D is perhaps TRBD1 (5 bases). The CDR3 runs to 14 residues. V dropped 2 bases and J dropped 0 bases, with 5 bases sitting between them. The germline CDR1 and CDR2 sequences are MNHEY and SVGEGT.

The chain couples TRBV5-8 to TRBJ2-7; D is possibly TRBD1 (5 bases). V gave up 4 bases and J gave up 1 base, with 15 bases separating them. Looked up from germline, CDR1 is SGHTS and CDR2 is YDEGEE. This CDR3 has 15 amino acids. CDR3 bases: TGTGCCAGCAGCCTACAACACTCAGGGTCCTACGAGCAGTACTTC. It encodes CASSLQHSGSYEQYF.

The V call is TRBV10-1, the J call TRBJ1-2, with TRBD1 matching 12 bases. The CDR3 consists of 17 residues. V shed 7 bases and J 4 bases; nucleotides not matched to a gene: 13. Germline V gives CDR1 WNHNN, CDR2 SYGVQD (reference sequence). In nucleotides, the CDR3 is TGCGCCAGCATCCAACCGGGACAGGGGGCGCGGGGCTATGGCTACACCTTC. Protein product: CASIQPGQGARGYGYTF.

The chain carries TRBV27 and TRBJ1-2; 9 positions match TRBD1. The CDR3 is 15 residues long. Germline V gives CDR1 MNHEY, CDR2 SMNVEV (reference sequence). J was trimmed by 5 bases and V by 0 bases; bases with no gene match: 4. CDR3 in amino acids: CASSLSRTGVYGYTF. DNA for the CDR3: TGTGCCAGCAGTTTATCGCGGACAGGGGTGTATGGCTACACCTTC.

The count of this clone is one. The gene calls are TRBV20-1 and TRBJ2-3, with D perhaps TRBD1 (6 bases). The V end was cut by 6 bases, the J end by 2 bases, with 15 bases between. The CDR3 extends over 14 amino acids. Germline loops: CDR1 DFQATT, CDR2 SNEGSKA (reference sequence). CDR3 bases: TGCAGTGCCAGTGACCGGGACACCACAGATACGCAGTATTTT. This translates into CSASDRDTTDTQYF.

In its sample, this clone was seen a few times. The gene calls are TRBV27 and TRBJ2-1; TRBD2 matches 11 bases. There are 15 residues in the CDR3. V lost 4 bases and J lost 6; bases outside the gene matches: 5. CDR1 MNHEY and CDR2 SMNVEV come from the germline V gene (reference sequence). CDR3 residues: CASSSGLAAFNEQFF. The CDR3 region has the DNA TGTGCCAGCAGTTCGGGACTAGCGGCGTTCAATGAGCAGTTCTTC.

This clone has just one count. The chain combines TRBV10-2 with TRBJ1-6; no clear D. CDR1 is WSHSY, CDR2 SAAADI, per germline. This CDR3 has 13 residues. The V and J ends lost 3 bases and 4 bases respectively, with 4 bases between them. Written as DNA, the CDR3 is TGCGCCAGCAGTGACAGGTATAATTCACCCCTCCACTTT. As protein: CASSDRYNSPLHF.

This chain joins TRBV11-2 and TRBJ1-2; 7 bases align to TRBD1. The CDR3 sequence is 15 residues long. CDR1 is SGHAT and CDR2 is FQNNGV in the germline V gene. With V trimmed by 3 bases and J by 4 bases, 8 bases remained unmatched. The CDR3 bases are TGTGCCAGCAGCTTCTCAGGGGGAAGGAGCTATGGCTACACCTTC. Its protein is CASSFSGGRSYGYTF.

The chain joins TRBV7-2 to TRBJ1-6; D is unclear. Trimming cost V 2 bases and J 15 bases, with 17 bases left between them. From germline, CDR1 is SGHTA and CDR2 FQGNSA. CDR3 length equals 14 residues. CDR3 sequence reads: CASSLREVTRDLHF. In nucleotides, the CDR3 is TGTGCCAGCAGCTTAAGGGAGGTTACTCGGGACCTCCACTTT.

The chain recombines TRBV25-1 with TRBJ2-7, with 11 positions matching TRBD1. There are 14 residues in the CDR3. With 6 bases clipped from V and 5 bases from J, the junction kept 6 bases outside the gene matches. Per the germline V gene, CDR1 is MGHDK and CDR2 is SYGVNS. The CDR3 sequence is CASRGTGGPNEQYF. CDR3 bases: TGTGCCAGCAGGGGGACAGGGGGACCTAACGAGCAGTACTTC.